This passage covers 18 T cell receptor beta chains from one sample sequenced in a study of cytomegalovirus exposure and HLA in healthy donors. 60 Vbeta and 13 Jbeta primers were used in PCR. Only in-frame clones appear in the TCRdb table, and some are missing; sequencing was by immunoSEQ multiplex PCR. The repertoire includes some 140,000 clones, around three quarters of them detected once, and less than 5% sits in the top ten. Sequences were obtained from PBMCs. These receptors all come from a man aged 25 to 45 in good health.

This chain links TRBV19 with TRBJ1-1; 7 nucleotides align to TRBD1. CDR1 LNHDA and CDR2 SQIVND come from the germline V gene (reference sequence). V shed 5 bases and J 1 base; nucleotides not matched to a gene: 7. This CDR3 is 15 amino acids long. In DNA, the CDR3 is TGTGCCAGTAGTTTCCCGGGACAGCCGAACACTGAAGCTTTCTTT. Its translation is CASSFPGQPNTEAFF.

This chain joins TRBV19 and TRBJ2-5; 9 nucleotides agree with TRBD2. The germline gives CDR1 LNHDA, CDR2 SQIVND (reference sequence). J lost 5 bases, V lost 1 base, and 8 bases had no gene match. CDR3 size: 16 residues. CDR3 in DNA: TGTGCCAGTAGTATAGGGACTAGCGCTCCCCTTGAGACCCAGTACTTC. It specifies CASSIGTSAPLETQYF.

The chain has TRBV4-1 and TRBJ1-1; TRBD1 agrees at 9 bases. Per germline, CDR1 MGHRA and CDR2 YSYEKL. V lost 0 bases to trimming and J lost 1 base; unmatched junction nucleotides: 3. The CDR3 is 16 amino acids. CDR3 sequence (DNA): TGCGCCAGCAGCCAAGATCGGACAGGGGCGAACACTGAAGCTTTCTTT. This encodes CASSQDRTGANTEAFF.

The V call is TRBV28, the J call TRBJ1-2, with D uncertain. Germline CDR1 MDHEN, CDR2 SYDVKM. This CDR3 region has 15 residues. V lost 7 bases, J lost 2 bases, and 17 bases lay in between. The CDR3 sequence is CASIQPGIVNYGYTF. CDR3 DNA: TGTGCCAGCATCCAGCCCGGGATCGTGAACTATGGCTACACCTTC.

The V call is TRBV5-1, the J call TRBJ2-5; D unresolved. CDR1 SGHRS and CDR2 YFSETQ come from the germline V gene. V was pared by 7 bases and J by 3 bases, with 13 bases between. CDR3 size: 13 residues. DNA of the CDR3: TGCGCCAGCCGCGCCCACTCGGAAGAGACCCAGTACTTC. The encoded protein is CASRAHSEETQYF.

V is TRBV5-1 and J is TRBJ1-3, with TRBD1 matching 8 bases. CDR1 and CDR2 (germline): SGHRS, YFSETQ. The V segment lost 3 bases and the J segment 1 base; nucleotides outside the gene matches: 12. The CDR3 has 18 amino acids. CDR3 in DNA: TGCGCCAGCAGCTGGGGGACAGGACAACGCCCATCTGGAAACACCATATATTTT. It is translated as CASSWGTGQRPSGNTIYF.

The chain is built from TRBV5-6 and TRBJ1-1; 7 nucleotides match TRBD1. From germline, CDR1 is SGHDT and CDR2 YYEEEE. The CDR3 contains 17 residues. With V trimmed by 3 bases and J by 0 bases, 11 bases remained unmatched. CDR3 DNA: TGTGCCAGCAGCTCCACCAGACAGGGAATAATGAACACTGAAGCTTTCTTT. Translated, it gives CASSSTRQGIMNTEAFF. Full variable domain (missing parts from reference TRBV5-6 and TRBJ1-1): DAGVTQSPTHLIKTRGQQVTLRCSPKSGHDTVSWYQQALGQGPQFIFQYYEEEERQRGNFPDRFSGHQFPNYSSELNVNALLLGDSALYLCASSSTRQGIMNTEAFFGQGTRLTVV.

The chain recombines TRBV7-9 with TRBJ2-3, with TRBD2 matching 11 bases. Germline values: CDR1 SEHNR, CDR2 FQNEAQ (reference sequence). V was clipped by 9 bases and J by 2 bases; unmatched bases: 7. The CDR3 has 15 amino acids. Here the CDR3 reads CASLSGRANTDTQYF. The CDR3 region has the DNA TGTGCCAGTCTTAGCGGGAGGGCCAACACAGATACGCAGTATTTT.

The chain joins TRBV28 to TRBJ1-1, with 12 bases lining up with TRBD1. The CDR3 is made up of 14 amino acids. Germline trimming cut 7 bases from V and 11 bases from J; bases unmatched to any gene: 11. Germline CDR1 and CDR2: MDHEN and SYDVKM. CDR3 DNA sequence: TGTGCCAGCACCTGGGGACAGGGGGCGACGGGGGCTTTCTTT. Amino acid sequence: CASTWGQGATGAFF.

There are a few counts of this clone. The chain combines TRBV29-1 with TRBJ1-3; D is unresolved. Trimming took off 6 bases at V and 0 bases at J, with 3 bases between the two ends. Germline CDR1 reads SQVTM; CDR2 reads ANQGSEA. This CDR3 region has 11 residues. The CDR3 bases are TGCAGCGTCAGCTCTGGAAACACCATATATTTT. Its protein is CSVSSGNTIYF.

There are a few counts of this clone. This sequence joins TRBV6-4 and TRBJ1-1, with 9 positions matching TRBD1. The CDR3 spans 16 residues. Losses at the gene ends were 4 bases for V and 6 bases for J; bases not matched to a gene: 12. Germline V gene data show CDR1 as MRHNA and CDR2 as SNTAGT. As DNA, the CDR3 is TGTGCCAGCAGTGTCTCCCCGGGACAGGGAAGCGCTGAAGCTTTCTTT. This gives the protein CASSVSPGQGSAEAFF.

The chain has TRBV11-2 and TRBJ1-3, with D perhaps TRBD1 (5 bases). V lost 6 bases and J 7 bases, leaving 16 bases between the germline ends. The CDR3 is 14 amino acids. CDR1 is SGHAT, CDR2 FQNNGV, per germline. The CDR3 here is CASRTGTQINTIYF. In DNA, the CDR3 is TGTGCCAGCAGAACCGGGACTCAAATCAACACCATATATTTT.

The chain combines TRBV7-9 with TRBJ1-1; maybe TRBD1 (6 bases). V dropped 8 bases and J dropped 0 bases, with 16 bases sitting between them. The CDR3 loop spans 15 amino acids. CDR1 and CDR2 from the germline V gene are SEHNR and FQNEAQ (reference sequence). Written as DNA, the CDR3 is TGTGCCAGCTTTGGGGGGGGCCCCATGAACACTGAAGCTTTCTTT. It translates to CASFGGGPMNTEAFF. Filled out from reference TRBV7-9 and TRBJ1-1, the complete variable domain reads DTGVSQNPRHKITKRGQNVTFRCDPISEHNRLYWYRQTLGQGPEFLTYFQNEAQLEKSRLLSDRFSAERPKGSFSTLEIQRTEQGDSAMYLCASFGGGPMNTEAFFGQGTRLTVV.

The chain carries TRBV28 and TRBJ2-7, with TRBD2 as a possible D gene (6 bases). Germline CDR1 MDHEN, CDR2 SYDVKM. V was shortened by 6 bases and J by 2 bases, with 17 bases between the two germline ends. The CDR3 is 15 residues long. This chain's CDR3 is CASSHGAPGAYEQYF. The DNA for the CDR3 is TGTGCCAGCAGCCACGGGGCCCCGGGGGCCTACGAGCAGTACTTC. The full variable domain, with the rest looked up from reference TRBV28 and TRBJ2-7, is DVKVTQSSRYLVKRTGEKVFLECVQDMDHENMFWYRQDPGLGLRLIYFSYDVKMKEKGDIPEGYSVSREKKERFSLILESASTNQTSMYLCASSHGAPGAYEQYFGPGTRLTVT.

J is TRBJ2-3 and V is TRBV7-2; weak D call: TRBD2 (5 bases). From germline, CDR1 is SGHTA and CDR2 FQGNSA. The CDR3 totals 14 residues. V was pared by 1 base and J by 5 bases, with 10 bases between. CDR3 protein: CASSLELRGDTQYF. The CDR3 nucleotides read TGTGCCAGCAGCTTAGAGCTCCGGGGAGATACGCAGTATTTT.

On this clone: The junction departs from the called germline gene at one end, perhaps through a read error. The DNA for the CDR3 is TGTTCCAGCAGCCCCCTTGGGGCCTCTGGCTACGAGCAGTACTTC. Encoded protein: CSSSPLGASGYEQYF. The chain joins TRBV7-9 to TRBJ2-7, with D possibly being TRBD1 (5 bases). Germline CDR1 is SEHNR and CDR2 is FQNEAQ (reference sequence). This CDR3 comprises 15 residues.

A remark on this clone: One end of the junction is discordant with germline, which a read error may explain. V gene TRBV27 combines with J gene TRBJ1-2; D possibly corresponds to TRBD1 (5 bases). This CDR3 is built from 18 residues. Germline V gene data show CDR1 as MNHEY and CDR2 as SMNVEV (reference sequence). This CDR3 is CASRRAPLVTGANYGYTF. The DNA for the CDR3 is TGTGCCAGCCGGAGGGCCCCCCTAGTTACAGGCGCTAATTATGGCTACACCTTC.

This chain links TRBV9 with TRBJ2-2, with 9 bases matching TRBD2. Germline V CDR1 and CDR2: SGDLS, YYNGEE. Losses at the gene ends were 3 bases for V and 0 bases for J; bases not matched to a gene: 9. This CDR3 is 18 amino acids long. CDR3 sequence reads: CASSAVGLAGPNTGELFF. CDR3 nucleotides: TGTGCCAGCAGCGCGGTCGGTCTAGCGGGGCCGAACACCGGGGAGCTGTTTTTT.